A single sample gave rise to the 14 T cell receptor beta chains below, sequenced in a study of Tregs in tolerant kidney transplant recipients. Method: immunoSEQ multiplex PCR; TCRdb's copy keeps in-frame clones and lacks some. The sample totals about 10,000 clones. Recipients received nonmyeloablative bone marrow transplants from related graft donors, with transient mixed chimerism. Sequenced material: CD8+ T cells from blood (PBMCs), taken 24 months after the transplant. The receptor set was obtained from a human patient who received a combined kidney and bone marrow transplant. Some T cells may have come from the graft donor.

About this clone itself: The observed sequence ends 3 residues before the CDR3 terminus, with the missing tail filled in from the germline J gene. V and J are TRBV20-1 and TRBJ1-5; no definite D call. The length of the CDR3 is 15 residues. The germline gives CDR1 DFQATT, CDR2 SNEGSKA (reference sequence). Deletions cut 1 base from V and 6 bases from J, with 16 bases between. The CDR3 protein is CSARVKDLVSQPQHF. CDR3 DNA (partial): TGCAGTGCTAGAGTGAAGGACTTGGTTTCTCAGCCC.

For this clone: The read ends 3 residues shy of where the CDR3 ends; the end is completed using the germline J gene. This sequence joins TRBV7-2 and TRBJ2-1, with TRBD2 matching 8 bases. The CDR3 runs to 14 residues. The germline V gene encodes CDR1 SGHTA and CDR2 FQGNSA. The V and J ends lost 4 bases and 8 bases, in that order; junction bases with no gene match: 7. The part of the CDR3 DNA that was read is TGTGCCAGCAGCTCGGGACTAGGGGCGGATGAG. As protein: CASSSGLGADE. The whole CDR3 protein reads CASSSGLGADEQFF.

Points on this clone: The read terminates 3 residues ahead of where the CDR3 ends, so the germline J gene completes it. This sequence joins TRBV19 and TRBJ2-7, with D perhaps TRBD2 (5 bases). Per the germline V gene, CDR1 is LNHDA and CDR2 is SQIVND (reference sequence). The CDR3 extends over 15 amino acids. V lost 7 bases and J 1 base, leaving 17 bases between the germline ends. The CDR3 bases that were read are TGTGCCAGTATGTTTGGCTCGGGGAAATCCTACGAG. Protein sequence: CASMFGSGKSYE. From start to end, the CDR3 is CASMFGSGKSYEQYF.

Note on this clone: The read comes to an end 3 residues before the CDR3 does, leaving the germline J gene to fill in the end. The chain links TRBV4-1 to TRBJ2-7; no clear D. Germline V gene lookup returns CDR1 MGHRA and CDR2 YSYEKL. The CDR3 is made up of 13 amino acids. The V end was cut by 4 bases, the J end by 3 bases, with 10 bases between. The sequenced CDR3 bases are TGCGCCAGCAGCCTACTCTACCTCTACGAG. Translating gives CASSLLYLYE. The full CDR3 sequence reads CASSLLYLYEQYF.

As for this clone: Coverage ceases 3 residues before the CDR3 finishes, and the germline J gene fills in the end. V and J are TRBV5-6 and TRBJ2-7, with D uncertain. The germline V gene encodes CDR1 SGHDT and CDR2 YYEEEE. The CDR3 length is 12 residues. V was shortened by 2 bases and J by 2 bases, with 5 bases between the two germline ends. CDR3 sequence reads: CASSFVTYEQYF. CDR3 DNA, as far as it was read: TGTGCCAGCAGCTTCGTAACCTACGAG.

Comments on this clone: Read sequence stops 3 residues before the CDR3 end, and the germline J gene provides the missing end. The genes are TRBV29-1 and TRBJ2-5; D call uncertain. Per the germline V gene, CDR1 is SQVTM and CDR2 is ANQGSEA. Trimming stripped 1 base from V and 1 base from J, with 4 bases between. The CDR3 consists of 12 residues. This CDR3 reads CSVEGLQETQYF. CDR3 DNA, as far as it was read: TGCAGCGTTGAAGGGCTCCAAGAGACC.

About this clone: With the read ending 3 residues before the CDR3 end, the germline J gene is used to fill in that end. V is TRBV7-3 and J is TRBJ2-1; no reliable D call. With 5 bases removed from V and 4 bases from J, the gap between germline ends came to 18 bases. The CDR3 covers 16 residues. Germline CDR1 and CDR2: SGHTA and FQGTGA. The DNA read from the CDR3 is TGTGCCAGCAGCCCTCGTGGGCCAGTCTCATACAATGAG. This codes for CASSPRGPVSYNE. The full CDR3 protein reads CASSPRGPVSYNEQFF. Variable domain in full (rest from reference TRBV7-3 and TRBJ2-1): GAGVSQTPSNKVTEKGKYVELRCDPISGHTALYWYRQSLGQGPEFLIYFQGTGAADDSGLPNDRFFAVRPEGSVSTLKIQRTERGDSAVYLCASSPRGPVSYNEQFFGPGTRLTVL.

The part of the CDR3 DNA that was read is TGTGCCAGCAGCTCTGACTTCTCCTACGAG. Protein product: CASSSDFSYE. The complete CDR3 protein is CASSSDFSYEQYF. The rearrangement joins TRBV11-2 to TRBJ2-7; D is undetermined. The read comes to an end 3 residues before the CDR3 does, leaving the germline J gene to fill in the end. The CDR3 covers 13 residues. Germline CDR1 and CDR2: SGHAT and FQNNGV. V lost 4 bases and J lost 0, with 7 bases in between.

Worth noting for this clone: The CDR3 extends 3 residues past the end of the read, so its final part is completed from the germline J gene. The chain has TRBV5-1 and TRBJ2-3, with 11 bases identical to TRBD2. Germline CDR1 reads SGHRS; CDR2 reads YFSETQ. The junction had 4 bases not matched to a gene; V was cut back by 1 base and J by 3 bases. This CDR3 spans 16 amino acids. CDR3 protein: CASSLFPSGGTDTQYF. The CDR3 DNA, read in part, is TGCGCCAGCAGCTTGTTTCCTAGCGGGGGGACAGATACG.

On this clone: The CDR3 goes on 3 residues after the read ends, and that part is filled in from the germline J gene. The J gene is TRBJ2-5, the V gene TRBV5-6; D remains unclear. The CDR3 extends over 15 amino acids. Per germline, CDR1 SGHDT and CDR2 YYEEEE. V lost 0 bases to trimming and J lost 5 bases, with 14 bases between them. The chain's CDR3 is CASSLAAAAQETQYF. The part of the CDR3 DNA that was read is TGTGCCAGCAGCTTGGCGGCAGCAGCGCAGGAGACC.

Turning to this clone: The read ends 3 residues early relative to the CDR3; the germline J gene fills the gap. The rearrangement links TRBV29-1 to TRBJ2-3; D is unclear. The CDR3 runs to 15 residues. Germline V gene lookup returns CDR1 SQVTM and CDR2 ANQGSEA. Trimming took off 4 bases at V and 3 bases at J, with 17 bases between the two ends. CDR3 amino acids: CSVVSSAAITDTQYF. The CDR3 bases that were read are TGCAGCGTTGTGTCTTCGGCGGCGATTACAGATACG.

Of note for this clone: The CDR3 end falls 3 residues outside the read, so it is completed with the germline J gene. V gene TRBV5-1 combines with J gene TRBJ2-2, with D tentatively TRBD2 (5 bases). The germline gives CDR1 SGHRS, CDR2 YFSETQ. This CDR3 has 16 residues. Trimming cost V 0 bases and J 3 bases, with 12 bases left between them. CDR3 sequence reads: CASSLGLAGYTGELFF. The CDR3 DNA, read in part, is TGCGCCAGCAGCTTGGGGCTAGCAGGATACACCGGGGAG.

CDR3 protein: CASSQAPRGWDEQYF. The part of the CDR3 DNA that was read is TGCGCCAGCAGCCAAGCGCCCCGGGGGTGGGACGAG. This sequence joins TRBV4-1 and TRBJ2-7; perhaps TRBD2 as D (6 bases). The read finishes 3 residues shy of the CDR3 end, and the germline J gene is used to complete it. CDR1 and CDR2 from the germline V gene are MGHRA and YSYEKL. V lost 1 base and J lost 5, with 15 bases in between. This CDR3 region has 15 residues.

As to this clone: Read sequence stops 3 residues before the CDR3 end, and the germline J gene provides the missing end. V is TRBV5-1 and J is TRBJ2-2, with D perhaps matching TRBD1 (5 bases). CDR3 length equals 15 residues. From germline, CDR1 is SGHRS and CDR2 YFSETQ. Trimming removed 4 bases from V and 3 bases from J, with 13 bases in between. The CDR3: CASSPSGLYTGELFF. Incomplete CDR3 DNA: TGCGCCAGCAGCCCTTCAGGGCTTTACACCGGGGAG.